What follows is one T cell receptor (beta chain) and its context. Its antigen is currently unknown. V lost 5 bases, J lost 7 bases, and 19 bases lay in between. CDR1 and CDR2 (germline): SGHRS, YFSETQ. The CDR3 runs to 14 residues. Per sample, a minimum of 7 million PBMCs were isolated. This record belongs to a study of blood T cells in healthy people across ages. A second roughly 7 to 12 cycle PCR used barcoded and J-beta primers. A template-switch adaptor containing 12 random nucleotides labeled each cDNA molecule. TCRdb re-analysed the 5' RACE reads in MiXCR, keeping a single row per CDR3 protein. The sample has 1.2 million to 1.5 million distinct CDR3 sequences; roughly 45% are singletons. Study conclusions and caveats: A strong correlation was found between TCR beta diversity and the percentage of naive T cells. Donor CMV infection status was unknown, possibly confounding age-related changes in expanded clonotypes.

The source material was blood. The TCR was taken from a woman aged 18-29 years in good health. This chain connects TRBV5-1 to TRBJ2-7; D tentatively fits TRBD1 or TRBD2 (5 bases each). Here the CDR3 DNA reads TGCGCCAGCAGTCGGGACGCCTCCTACAATGAGCAGTACTTC. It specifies CASSRDASYNEQYF.